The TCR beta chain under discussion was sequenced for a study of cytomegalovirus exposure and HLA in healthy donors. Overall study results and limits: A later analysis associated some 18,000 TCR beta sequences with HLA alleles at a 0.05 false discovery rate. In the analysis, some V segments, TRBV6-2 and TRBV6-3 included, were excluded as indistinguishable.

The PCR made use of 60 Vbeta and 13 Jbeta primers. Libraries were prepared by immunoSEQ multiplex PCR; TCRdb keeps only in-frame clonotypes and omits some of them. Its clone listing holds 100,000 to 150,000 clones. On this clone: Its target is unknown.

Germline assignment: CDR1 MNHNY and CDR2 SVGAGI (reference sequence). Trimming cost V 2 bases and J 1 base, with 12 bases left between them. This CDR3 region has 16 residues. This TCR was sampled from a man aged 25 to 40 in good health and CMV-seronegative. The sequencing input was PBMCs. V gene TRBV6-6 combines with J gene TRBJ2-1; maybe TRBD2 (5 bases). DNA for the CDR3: TGTGCCAGCAGTTACGGTCTAGCCCGGTCCTACAATGAGCAGTTCTTC. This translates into CASSYGLARSYNEQFF.